This TCR beta chain was recovered during a study of shared clonotypes between healthy human individuals. Study-wide context: A couple of female and three male donors aged 18 to 49 were enrolled. Three plates each covered CD4 naive and memory; CD8 naive two, CD8 memory one. Study-wide results and caveats: Clonotypes shared by all four donors outscored non-shared clonotypes in generation probability. Larger estimated richness was generally recorded for naive subsets relative to memory subsets.

The table came from immunoSEQ multiplex PCR; TCRdb's copy has only in-frame clones and leaves some out. Found here are around 990,000 clones, around three quarters of them singletons; the top ten hold 0.89%. A remark on this clone: The antigen is undetermined.

Per the germline V gene, CDR1 is MDHEN and CDR2 is SYDVKM. V was pared by 3 bases and J by 7 bases, with 13 bases between. CDR3 size: 14 residues. This chain connects TRBV28 to TRBJ1-5; tentatively, D is TRBD1 (5 bases). This TCR derives from a man aged 18 to 30 in good health. Some clones in this sample may be carry-over from other donors' samples. Material for sequencing was memory CD4+ T cells from PBMCs. Subset given: CD45RA-negative fraction. The CDR3 loop is CASSFFRVDQPQHF. The CDR3 DNA reads as TGTGCCAGCAGTTTCTTCAGGGTGGACCAGCCCCAGCATTTT.